These T cell receptor beta chains were read from a single sample in a study of T cells in Graves' hyperthyroidism and ophthalmopathy. One entry per CDR3 protein, called by TCRdb with MiXCR from the multiplex PCR reads. The sample has 450,000 to 650,000 distinct CDR3 sequences, roughly 17% seen once. Sequencing was done on a sample of blood. The receptors derive from a woman younger than 35 with Graves' ophthalmopathy. Both conserved end residues are part of each CDR3. The D gene is left open where the match is weak. Clone size is stated in some rows and not others, as once, few, many or a class when expanded.

j_call: TRBJ2-7
d_call: TRBD2
v_call: TRBV6-2/TRBV6-3
clone_size: -
cdr3_nt: TGTGCCAGCAGTTACGTCGGCGGGAGGGAGCAGTACTTC
cdr3_aa: CASSYVGGREQYF

j_call: TRBJ2-3
d_call: -
v_call: TRBV5-1
clone_size: many
cdr3_nt: TGCGCCAGCAGCTTGGACAGGACGGGGCCAGATACGCAGTATTTT
cdr3_aa: CASSLDRTGPDTQYF

j_call: TRBJ1-1
d_call: -
v_call: TRBV11-2
clone_size: -
cdr3_nt: TGTGCCAGCAGCCCTTGGGGGGGTACGAACACTGAAGCTTTCTTT
cdr3_aa: CASSPWGGTNTEAFF

j_call: TRBJ1-5
d_call: TRBD1
v_call: TRBV6-1
clone_size: many
cdr3_nt: TGTGCCAGCAGTGATGGACAGGGAAGCAATCAGCCCCAGCATTTT
cdr3_aa: CASSDGQGSNQPQHF

j_call: TRBJ1-2
d_call: TRBD1
v_call: TRBV20-1
clone_size: many
cdr3_nt: TGCAGTGCTAGAGCTGAGGGACAGGGGATCGGCTACACCTTC
cdr3_aa: CSARAEGQGIGYTF

j_call: TRBJ2-3
d_call: TRBD2
v_call: TRBV27
clone_size: many
cdr3_nt: TGTGCCAGCACCCCCACGGGACTAGCGGGGAGCACAGATACGCAGTATTTT
cdr3_aa: CASTPTGLAGSTDTQYF

j_call: TRBJ2-2
d_call: TRBD1
v_call: TRBV12-3/TRBV12-4
clone_size: few
cdr3_nt: TGTGCCAGCGGCTCGACAGGGGCGAACGGGGAGCTGTTTTTT
cdr3_aa: CASGSTGANGELFF

j_call: TRBJ1-2
d_call: -
v_call: TRBV9
clone_size: -
cdr3_nt: TGTGCCAGCAGCGTAGAGGCAGGCAACTATGGCTACACCTTC
cdr3_aa: CASSVEAGNYGYTF

j_call: TRBJ1-2
d_call: TRBD1
v_call: TRBV5-1
clone_size: many
cdr3_nt: TGCGCCAGCAGCTTGGAAGGCTCCCGGAACAGGGGCGGCTACACCTTC
cdr3_aa: CASSLEGSRNRGGYTF

j_call: TRBJ1-6
d_call: -
v_call: TRBV11-2
clone_size: many
cdr3_nt: TGTGCCAGCAGCTTAGGACCCCTACTTGATTCACCCCTCCACTTT
cdr3_aa: CASSLGPLLDSPLHF

j_call: TRBJ1-4
d_call: -
v_call: TRBV30
clone_size: few
cdr3_nt: TGTGCCTGGAAACGGGGAGGGAATAATGGAAAACTGTTTTTT
cdr3_aa: CAWKRGGNNGKLFF

j_call: TRBJ2-7
d_call: -
v_call: TRBV5-5
clone_size: -
cdr3_nt: TGTGCCAGCAGCGCGAGGGGAAATACCTACGAGCAGTACTTC
cdr3_aa: CASSARGNTYEQYF

j_call: TRBJ2-1
d_call: TRBD2
v_call: TRBV30
clone_size: few
cdr3_nt: TGTGCCTGGAGCACGCCAAGGACTAGCGGGAGGGGGAGGAATGAGCAGTTCTTC
cdr3_aa: CAWSTPRTSGRGRNEQFF

j_call: TRBJ1-1
d_call: TRBD1
v_call: TRBV28
clone_size: many
cdr3_nt: TGTGCCAGCAGCCCTCCCCACAGGGGGTCTGAAGCTTTCTTT
cdr3_aa: CASSPPHRGSEAFF

j_call: TRBJ2-7
d_call: TRBD2
v_call: TRBV9
clone_size: -
cdr3_nt: TGTGCCAGCAGCAAGACTAGCGGGAGTTTCTACGAGCAGTACTTC
cdr3_aa: CASSKTSGSFYEQYF

j_call: TRBJ2-3
d_call: -
v_call: TRBV7-3
clone_size: -
cdr3_nt: TGTGCCAGCGGCTTAACGGCGTTGGATACGCAGTATTTT
cdr3_aa: CASGLTALDTQYF

j_call: TRBJ2-7
d_call: TRBD2
v_call: TRBV3-1
clone_size: many
cdr3_nt: TGTGCCAGCAGCCGCCTAGGAAGGACTAGCTCCTACGAGCAGTACTTC
cdr3_aa: CASSRLGRTSSYEQYF

j_call: TRBJ2-7
d_call: TRBD2
v_call: TRBV7-2
clone_size: many
cdr3_nt: TGTGCCAGCAGCCAAGTTTCCGGGACTAGGGGATACGAGCAGTACTTC
cdr3_aa: CASSQVSGTRGYEQYF

j_call: TRBJ2-2
d_call: -
v_call: TRBV12-3/TRBV12-4
clone_size: many
cdr3_nt: TGTGCCAGCAGTTTAGTCGGAAAAGAGCTGTTTTTT
cdr3_aa: CASSLVGKELFF

j_call: TRBJ2-7
d_call: -
v_call: TRBV7-9
clone_size: few
cdr3_nt: TGTGCCAGCGGGGGGCCCTCCTACGAGCAGTACTTC
cdr3_aa: CASGGPSYEQYF

j_call: TRBJ2-2
d_call: -
v_call: TRBV15
clone_size: few
cdr3_nt: TGTGCCACCAGCAGAGACAGGGAGAATACCGGGGAGCTGTTTTTT
cdr3_aa: CATSRDRENTGELFF

j_call: TRBJ1-1
d_call: -
v_call: TRBV19
clone_size: few
cdr3_nt: TGTGCCAGCATCCCGAGGGAGGACACTGAAGCTTTCTTT
cdr3_aa: CASIPREDTEAFF

j_call: TRBJ1-2
d_call: -
v_call: TRBV29-1
clone_size: -
cdr3_nt: TGCAGCGTTCAGGGGTATGGCTACACCTTC
cdr3_aa: CSVQGYGYTF

j_call: TRBJ2-6
d_call: TRBD2
v_call: TRBV5-1
clone_size: -
cdr3_nt: TGCGCCAGCAGCTTGGCTTTACTAGCGGGAGACCCCGGGGCCAACGTCCTGACTTTC
cdr3_aa: CASSLALLAGDPGANVLTF

j_call: TRBJ1-1
d_call: -
v_call: TRBV24-1
clone_size: many
cdr3_nt: TGTGCCACCAGTGACCGGCGGGGTGAAGCTTTCTTT
cdr3_aa: CATSDRRGEAFF

j_call: TRBJ1-3
d_call: -
v_call: TRBV29-1
clone_size: -
cdr3_nt: TGCAGCGCCGAGCGTCGATACAGCGATTCTGGAAACACCATATATTTT
cdr3_aa: CSAERRYSDSGNTIYF

j_call: TRBJ2-5
d_call: -
v_call: TRBV15
clone_size: many
cdr3_nt: TGTGCCACCAGCATCCATACAGGACAAGAGACCCAGTACTTC
cdr3_aa: CATSIHTGQETQYF

j_call: TRBJ2-7
d_call: -
v_call: TRBV28
clone_size: many
cdr3_nt: TGTGCCAGCAGTTTACTATTCCGGACCTACGAGCAGTACTTC
cdr3_aa: CASSLLFRTYEQYF

j_call: TRBJ2-1
d_call: -
v_call: TRBV6-4
clone_size: -
cdr3_nt: TGTGCCAGCAGTGACTTAGGGTCGGTTAGCTCCTACAATGAGCAGTTCTTC
cdr3_aa: CASSDLGSVSSYNEQFF

j_call: TRBJ2-7
d_call: TRBD1
v_call: TRBV6-1
clone_size: few
cdr3_nt: TGTGCCAGCAGTGCCGGACAGGGGGGCGAGCAGTACTTC
cdr3_aa: CASSAGQGGEQYF

j_call: TRBJ1-1
d_call: -
v_call: TRBV12-3/TRBV12-4
clone_size: many
cdr3_nt: TGTGCCAGCGGGGTGGAGAGGGCTACTGAAGCTTTCTTT
cdr3_aa: CASGVERATEAFF

j_call: TRBJ1-4
d_call: TRBD1
v_call: TRBV11-2
clone_size: -
cdr3_nt: TGTGCCAGCAGCCCCACAGGGGGCGGACACGAAAAACTGTTTTTT
cdr3_aa: CASSPTGGGHEKLFF

j_call: TRBJ2-7
d_call: -
v_call: TRBV9
clone_size: -
cdr3_nt: TGTGCCAGCAGCCCAGGATCGACAGCTTTCTCCTACGAGCAGTACTTC
cdr3_aa: CASSPGSTAFSYEQYF

j_call: TRBJ1-1
d_call: TRBD1
v_call: TRBV5-5
clone_size: many
cdr3_nt: TGTGCCAGCAGCTTAAGTTCAGGGGGACTGAACACTGAAGCTTTCTTT
cdr3_aa: CASSLSSGGLNTEAFF

j_call: TRBJ1-2
d_call: TRBD1
v_call: TRBV30
clone_size: many
cdr3_nt: TGTGCCTGGACAAACGGACAGGACTATGGCTACACCTTC
cdr3_aa: CAWTNGQDYGYTF

j_call: TRBJ1-1
d_call: -
v_call: TRBV3-1
clone_size: many
cdr3_nt: TGTGCCAGCAGCCATCTGAGACCCGGGACAAGGGGCGACACTGAAGCTTTCTTT
cdr3_aa: CASSHLRPGTRGDTEAFF

j_call: TRBJ1-5
d_call: -
v_call: TRBV6-5
clone_size: -
cdr3_nt: TGTGCCAGCAGTTACTCACAGGTTCATGTCAATCAGCCCCAGCATTTT
cdr3_aa: CASSYSQVHVNQPQHF

j_call: TRBJ1-1
d_call: -
v_call: TRBV11-2
clone_size: -
cdr3_nt: TGTGCCAGCAGCTTAGAAGTCCAGGTTACGGGTGAAGCTTTCTTT
cdr3_aa: CASSLEVQVTGEAFF

j_call: TRBJ2-5
d_call: -
v_call: TRBV24-1
clone_size: many
cdr3_nt: TGTGCCACCAGTGATACAGGGAGAGGAGAGACCCAGTACTTC
cdr3_aa: CATSDTGRGETQYF

j_call: TRBJ2-7
d_call: -
v_call: TRBV28
clone_size: many
cdr3_nt: TGTGCCAGCAGTTCGGGCACGAAGACAGTCTCCTACGAGCAGTACTTC
cdr3_aa: CASSSGTKTVSYEQYF

j_call: TRBJ1-1
d_call: -
v_call: TRBV28
clone_size: many
cdr3_nt: TGTGCCAGCACCCCCAGGGGCATGAACACTGAAGCTTTCTTT
cdr3_aa: CASTPRGMNTEAFF

j_call: TRBJ1-4
d_call: -
v_call: TRBV20-1
clone_size: -
cdr3_nt: TGCAGTGCTAGTCGGCAGGCTAATGAAAAACTGTTTTTT
cdr3_aa: CSASRQANEKLFF

j_call: TRBJ1-2
d_call: -
v_call: TRBV28
clone_size: many
cdr3_nt: TGTGCCAGCAGTCTCCCAGGGGTGGGCTATGGCTACACCTTC
cdr3_aa: CASSLPGVGYGYTF

j_call: TRBJ2-7
d_call: -
v_call: TRBV5-6
clone_size: -
cdr3_nt: TGTGCCAGCAGCTTGGGGGCTAGCGCCTACGAGCAGTACTTC
cdr3_aa: CASSLGASAYEQYF

j_call: TRBJ2-3
d_call: TRBD1
v_call: TRBV7-2
clone_size: few
cdr3_nt: TGTGCCAGCAGCTTAGCAGGGGGCGATCTGTATTTT
cdr3_aa: CASSLAGGDLYF

j_call: TRBJ1-5
d_call: -
v_call: TRBV4-1
clone_size: -
cdr3_nt: TGCGCCAGCAGCCAAGAGTCAGGTGGCAATCAGCCCCAGCATTTT
cdr3_aa: CASSQESGGNQPQHF

j_call: TRBJ1-4
d_call: TRBD1
v_call: TRBV7-3
clone_size: -
cdr3_nt: TGTGCCAGCAGCGCGACAGGGAGTGAAAAACTGTTTTTT
cdr3_aa: CASSATGSEKLFF